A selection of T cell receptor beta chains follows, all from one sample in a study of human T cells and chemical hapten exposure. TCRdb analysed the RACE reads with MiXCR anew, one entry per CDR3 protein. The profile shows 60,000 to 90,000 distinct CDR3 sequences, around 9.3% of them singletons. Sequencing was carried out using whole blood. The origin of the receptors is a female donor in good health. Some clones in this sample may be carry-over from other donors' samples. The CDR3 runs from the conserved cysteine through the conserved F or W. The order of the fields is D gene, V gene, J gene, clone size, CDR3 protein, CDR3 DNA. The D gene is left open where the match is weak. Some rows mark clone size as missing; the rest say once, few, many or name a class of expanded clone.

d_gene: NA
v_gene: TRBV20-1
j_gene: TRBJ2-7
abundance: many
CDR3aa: CSASAGYEQYF
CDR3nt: TGCAGTGCTAGCGCCGGGTACGAGCAGTACTTC

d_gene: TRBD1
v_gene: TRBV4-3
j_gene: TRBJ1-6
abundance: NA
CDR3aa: CASSQDWTGSNSPLHF
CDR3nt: TGCGCCAGCAGCCAAGATTGGACAGGGTCGAATTCACCCCTCCACTTT

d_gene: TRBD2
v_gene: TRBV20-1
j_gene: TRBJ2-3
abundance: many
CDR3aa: CSATPPGTSGGSDTQYF
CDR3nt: TGCAGTGCTACCCCTCCCGGGACTAGCGGGGGTTCAGATACGCAGTATTTT

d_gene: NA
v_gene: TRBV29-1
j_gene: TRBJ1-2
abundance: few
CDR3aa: CSVEEATWDVPNDGYTF
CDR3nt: TGCAGCGTTGAAGAGGCTACCTGGGACGTCCCTAACGATGGCTACACCTTC

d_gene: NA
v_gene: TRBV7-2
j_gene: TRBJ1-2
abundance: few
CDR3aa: CASSLPGRHYGYTF
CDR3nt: TGTGCCAGCAGCTTGCCGGGACGGCACTATGGCTACACCTTC

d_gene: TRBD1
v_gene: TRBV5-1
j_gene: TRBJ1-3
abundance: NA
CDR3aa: CASSLGQGTGNTIYF
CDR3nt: TGCGCCAGCAGCTTGGGACAGGGGACTGGAAACACCATATATTTT

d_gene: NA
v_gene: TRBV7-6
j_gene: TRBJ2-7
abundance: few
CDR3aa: CASSPGGSEQYF
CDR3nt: TGTGCCAGCAGCCCAGGGGGGAGCGAGCAGTACTTC

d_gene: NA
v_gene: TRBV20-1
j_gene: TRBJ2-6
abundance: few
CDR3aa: CSARDFGRSSGANVLTF
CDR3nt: TGCAGTGCTAGAGATTTCGGACGGAGCTCTGGGGCCAACGTCCTGACTTTC

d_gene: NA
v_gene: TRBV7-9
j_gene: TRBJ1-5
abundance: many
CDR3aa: CASSFQGNQPQHF
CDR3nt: TGTGCCAGCAGCTTCCAGGGGAATCAGCCCCAGCATTTT

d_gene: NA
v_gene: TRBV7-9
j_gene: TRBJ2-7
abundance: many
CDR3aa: CASSEVLGPPYEQYF
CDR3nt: TGTGCCAGCAGCGAAGTACTCGGGCCTCCCTACGAGCAGTACTTC

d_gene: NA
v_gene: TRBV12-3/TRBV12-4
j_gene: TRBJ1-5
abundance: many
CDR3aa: CASSLLGAGSNQPQHF
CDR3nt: TGTGCCAGCAGTTTATTGGGGGCTGGAAGCAATCAGCCCCAGCATTTT

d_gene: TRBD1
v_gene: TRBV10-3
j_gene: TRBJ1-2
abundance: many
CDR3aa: CAISELKDRGYGYTF
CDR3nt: TGTGCCATCAGTGAGTTAAAAGACAGGGGCTATGGCTACACCTTC

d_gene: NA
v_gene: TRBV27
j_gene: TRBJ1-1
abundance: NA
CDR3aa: CASGDPGTEAFF
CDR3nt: TGTGCCAGCGGGGACCCGGGAACTGAAGCTTTCTTT

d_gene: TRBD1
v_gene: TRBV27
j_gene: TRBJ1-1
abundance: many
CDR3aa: CAVVGQGAPTEAFF
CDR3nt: TGTGCCGTCGTGGGACAGGGGGCGCCCACTGAAGCTTTCTTT

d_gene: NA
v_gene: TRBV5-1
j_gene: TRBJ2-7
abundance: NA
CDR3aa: CASSWGDEQYF
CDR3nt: TGCGCCAGCAGCTGGGGAGACGAGCAGTACTTC

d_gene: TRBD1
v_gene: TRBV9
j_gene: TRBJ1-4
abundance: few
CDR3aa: CASSVGTGATNEKLFF
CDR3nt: TGTGCCAGCAGCGTAGGGACAGGGGCAACTAATGAAAAACTGTTTTTT

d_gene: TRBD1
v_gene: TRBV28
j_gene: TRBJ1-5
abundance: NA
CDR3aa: CASSFWGQGALYNQPQHF
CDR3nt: TGTGCCAGCAGTTTCTGGGGACAGGGGGCTCTCTATAATCAGCCCCAGCATTTT

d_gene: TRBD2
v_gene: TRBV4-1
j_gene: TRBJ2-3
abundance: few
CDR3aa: CASSQAGLAGTDTQYF
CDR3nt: TGCGCCAGCAGCCAAGCAGGACTAGCTGGCACAGATACGCAGTATTTT

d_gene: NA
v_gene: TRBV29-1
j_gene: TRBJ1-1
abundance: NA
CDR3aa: CSVEDFLVGGQDGDTEAFF
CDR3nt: TGCAGCGTTGAAGATTTCCTCGTAGGCGGGCAGGACGGCGACACTGAAGCTTTCTTT

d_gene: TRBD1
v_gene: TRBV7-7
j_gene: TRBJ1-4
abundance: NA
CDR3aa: CATGTALNEKLFF
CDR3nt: TGTGCTACCGGGACAGCGCTTAATGAAAAACTGTTTTTT

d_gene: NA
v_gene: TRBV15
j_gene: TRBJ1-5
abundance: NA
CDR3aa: CATMDQPQHF
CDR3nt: TGTGCCACCATGGATCAGCCCCAGCATTTT

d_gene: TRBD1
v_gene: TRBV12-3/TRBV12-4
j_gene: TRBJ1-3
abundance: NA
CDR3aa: CASSDRASSGNTIYF
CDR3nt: TGTGCCAGCAGTGACAGGGCCAGCTCTGGAAACACCATATATTTT

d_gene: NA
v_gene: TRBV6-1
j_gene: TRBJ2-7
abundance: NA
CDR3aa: CASIRFGVNYEQYF
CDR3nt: TGTGCCAGCATCCGGTTCGGGGTGAACTACGAGCAGTACTTC

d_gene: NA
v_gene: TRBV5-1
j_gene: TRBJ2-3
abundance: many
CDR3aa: CASMIEISTDTQYF
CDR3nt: TGCGCCAGCATGATTGAAATAAGCACAGATACGCAGTATTTT

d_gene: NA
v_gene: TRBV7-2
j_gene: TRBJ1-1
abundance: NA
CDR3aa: CASSCERNTEAFF
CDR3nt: TGTGCCAGCAGCTGTGAGAGGAACACTGAAGCTTTCTTT

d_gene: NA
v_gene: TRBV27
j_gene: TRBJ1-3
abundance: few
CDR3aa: CASSLSGFPRSGNTIYF
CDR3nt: TGTGCCAGCAGTTTATCGGGGTTTCCACGATCAGGAAACACCATATATTTT

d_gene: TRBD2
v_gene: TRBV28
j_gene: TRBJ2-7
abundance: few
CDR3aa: CASSFLSSGSASYEQYF
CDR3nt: TGTGCCAGCAGTTTCCTATCTAGCGGGAGTGCCTCCTACGAGCAGTACTTC

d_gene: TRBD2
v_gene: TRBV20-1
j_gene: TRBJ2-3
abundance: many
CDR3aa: CSVAAGGGTDTQYF
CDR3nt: TGCAGTGTTGCCGCGGGGGGGGGGACGGATACGCAGTATTTT

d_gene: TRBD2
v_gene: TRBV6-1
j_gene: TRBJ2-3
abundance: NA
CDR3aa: CATAGGPRDTQYF
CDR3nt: TGTGCCACCGCGGGGGGGCCAAGGGATACGCAGTATTTT

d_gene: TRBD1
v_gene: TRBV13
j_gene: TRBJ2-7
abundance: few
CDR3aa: CASSFAGGVYEQYF
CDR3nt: TGTGCCAGCAGCTTCGCAGGGGGCGTCTACGAGCAGTACTTC

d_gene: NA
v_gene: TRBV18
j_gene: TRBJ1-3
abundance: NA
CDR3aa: CASSPSGYGNTIYF
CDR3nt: TGTGCCAGCTCACCATCAGGGTACGGAAACACCATATATTTT

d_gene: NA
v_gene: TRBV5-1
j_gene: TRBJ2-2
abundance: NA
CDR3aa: CASSLAGITGELFF
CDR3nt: TGCGCCAGCAGCTTGGCAGGGATTACCGGGGAGCTGTTTTTT

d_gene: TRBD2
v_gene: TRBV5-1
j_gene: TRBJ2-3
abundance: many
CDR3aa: CASSLELAGTGTDTQYF
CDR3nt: TGCGCCAGCAGCTTGGAACTAGCGGGGACCGGCACAGATACGCAGTATTTT

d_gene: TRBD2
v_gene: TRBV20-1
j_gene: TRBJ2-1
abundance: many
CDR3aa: CSASRGLADNEQFF
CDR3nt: TGCAGTGCTAGTCGGGGACTAGCAGACAATGAGCAGTTCTTC

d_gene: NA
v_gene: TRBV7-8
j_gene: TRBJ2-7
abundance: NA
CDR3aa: CASSFNSPLDQFPPYEQYF
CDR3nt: TGTGCCAGCAGCTTTAACTCCCCGCTTGACCAGTTTCCGCCCTACGAGCAGTACTTC

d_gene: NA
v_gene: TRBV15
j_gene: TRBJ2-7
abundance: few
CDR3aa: CATSRGAARRDEQYF
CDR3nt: TGTGCCACCAGCAGAGGGGCAGCTCGGAGGGACGAGCAGTACTTC

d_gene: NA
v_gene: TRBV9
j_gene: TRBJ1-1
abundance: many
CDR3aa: CASSPNSPLNTEAFF
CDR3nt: TGTGCCAGCAGCCCAAACTCGCCCCTGAACACTGAAGCTTTCTTT

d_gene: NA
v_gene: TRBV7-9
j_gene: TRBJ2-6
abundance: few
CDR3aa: CASSLGKAGLRSGANVLTF
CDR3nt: TGTGCCAGCAGCTTAGGGAAGGCAGGGCTCCGCTCTGGGGCCAACGTCCTGACTTTC

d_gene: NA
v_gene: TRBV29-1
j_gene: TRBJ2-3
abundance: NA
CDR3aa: CSVEPPGWDTDTQYF
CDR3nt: TGCAGCGTTGAGCCCCCGGGGTGGGACACAGATACGCAGTATTTT

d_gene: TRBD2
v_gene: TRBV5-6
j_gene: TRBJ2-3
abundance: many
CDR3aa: CASSFLLAGTDTQYF
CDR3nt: TGTGCCAGCAGCTTCTTACTAGCGGGGACAGATACGCAGTATTTT

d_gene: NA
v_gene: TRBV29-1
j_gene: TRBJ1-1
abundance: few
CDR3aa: CSEDPGQNTEAFF
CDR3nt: TGCAGCGAAGACCCGGGACAGAACACTGAAGCTTTCTTT

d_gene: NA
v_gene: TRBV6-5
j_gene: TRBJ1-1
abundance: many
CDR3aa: CASSYGGGTEAFF
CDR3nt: TGTGCCAGCAGTTACGGGGGCGGCACTGAAGCTTTCTTT

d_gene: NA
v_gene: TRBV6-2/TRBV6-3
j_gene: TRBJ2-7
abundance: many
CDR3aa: CASSYSRGLGEQYF
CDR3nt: TGTGCCAGCAGTTACTCTCGGGGGCTAGGCGAGCAGTACTTC

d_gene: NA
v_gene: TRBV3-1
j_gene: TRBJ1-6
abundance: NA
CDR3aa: CASSSKTGDSPLHF
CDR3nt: TGTGCCAGCAGCTCGAAGACAGGAGATTCACCCCTCCACTTT

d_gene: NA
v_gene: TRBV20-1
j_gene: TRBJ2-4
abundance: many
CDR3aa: CSARTVGRAKNIQYF
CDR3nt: TGCAGTGCTAGGACAGTAGGTCGGGCCAAAAACATTCAGTACTTC